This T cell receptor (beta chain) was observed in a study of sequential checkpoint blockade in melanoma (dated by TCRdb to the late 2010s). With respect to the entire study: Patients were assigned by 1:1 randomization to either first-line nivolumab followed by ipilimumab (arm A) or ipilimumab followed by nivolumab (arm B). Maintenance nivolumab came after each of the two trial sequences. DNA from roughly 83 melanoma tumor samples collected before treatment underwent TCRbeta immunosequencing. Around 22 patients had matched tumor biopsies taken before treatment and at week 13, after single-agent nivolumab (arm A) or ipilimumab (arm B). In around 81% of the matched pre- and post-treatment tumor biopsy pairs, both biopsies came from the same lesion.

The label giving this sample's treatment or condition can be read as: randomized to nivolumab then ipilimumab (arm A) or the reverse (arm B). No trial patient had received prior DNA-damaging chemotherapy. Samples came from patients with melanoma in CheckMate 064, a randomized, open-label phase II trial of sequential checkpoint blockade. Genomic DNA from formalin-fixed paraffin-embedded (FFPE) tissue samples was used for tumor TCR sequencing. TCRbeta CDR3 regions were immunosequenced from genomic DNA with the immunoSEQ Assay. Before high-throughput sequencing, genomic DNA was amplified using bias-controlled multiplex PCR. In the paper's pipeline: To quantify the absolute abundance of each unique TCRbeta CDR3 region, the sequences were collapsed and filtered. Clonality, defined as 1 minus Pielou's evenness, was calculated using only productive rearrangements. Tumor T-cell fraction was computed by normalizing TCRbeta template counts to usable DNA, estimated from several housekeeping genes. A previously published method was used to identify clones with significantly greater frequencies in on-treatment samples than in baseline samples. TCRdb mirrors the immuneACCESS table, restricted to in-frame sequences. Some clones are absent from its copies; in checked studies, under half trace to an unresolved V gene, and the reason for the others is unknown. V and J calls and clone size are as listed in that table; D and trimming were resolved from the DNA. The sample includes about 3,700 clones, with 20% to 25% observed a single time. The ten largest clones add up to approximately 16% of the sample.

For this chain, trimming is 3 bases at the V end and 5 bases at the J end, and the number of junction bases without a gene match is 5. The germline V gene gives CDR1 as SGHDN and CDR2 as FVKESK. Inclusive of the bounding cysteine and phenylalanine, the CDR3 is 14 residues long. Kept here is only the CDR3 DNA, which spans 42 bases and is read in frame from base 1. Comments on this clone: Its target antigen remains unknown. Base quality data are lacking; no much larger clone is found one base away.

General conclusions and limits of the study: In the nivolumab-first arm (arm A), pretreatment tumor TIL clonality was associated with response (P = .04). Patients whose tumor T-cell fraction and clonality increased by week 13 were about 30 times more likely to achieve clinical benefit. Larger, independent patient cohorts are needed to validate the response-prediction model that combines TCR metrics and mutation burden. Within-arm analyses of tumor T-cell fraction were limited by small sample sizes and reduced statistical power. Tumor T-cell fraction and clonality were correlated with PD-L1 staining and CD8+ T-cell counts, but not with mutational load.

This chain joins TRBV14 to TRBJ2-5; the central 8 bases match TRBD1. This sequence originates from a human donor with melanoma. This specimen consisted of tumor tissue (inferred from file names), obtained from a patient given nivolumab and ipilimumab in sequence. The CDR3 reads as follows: CASSQIRTGETQYF. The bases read TGTGCCAGCAGCCAGATCCGGACAGGGGAGACCCAGTACTTC.